This TCR beta chain was captured in a study of T-cell reconstitution after alpha-beta-depleted transplantation in children. J was trimmed by 5 bases and V by 5 bases; bases with no gene match: 8. The CDR3 totals 14 residues. Germline V gene sequence: CDR1 MDHEN, CDR2 SYDVKM. The library targeted TCRbeta and was prepared with unique molecular identifiers. Using its own MiXCR run on the PCR reads, TCRdb lists one record per CDR3 protein. In the table there are under 400,000 distinct CDR3 sequences, approximately 23% of which are singletons. This clonotype was seen a few times. The target antigen is unknown. Broader study findings: T-cell counts and diversity were attributed mostly to newly produced T cells one year after transplant. About two months after transplant, alpha-beta T cells reportedly came from several hundred expanded graft clones.

Sample: PBMCs, mostly from graft donor cells, taken 180 days after TCRalphabeta/CD19-depleted stem cell transplant. The chain employs TRBV28 and TRBJ2-7; TRBD1 aligns across 8 bases. The receptor comes from a male patient between 5 and 17 years old who had a stem cell transplant for acute lymphoblastic leukemia, so the T cells may come from the graft donor. The CDR3 DNA reads as TGTGCCAGCAGTATCAGGACAGGGAGCCACGAGCAGTACTTC. It encodes CASSIRTGSHEQYF. The full variable domain, completed using reference TRBV28 and TRBJ2-7, is DVKVTQSSRYLVKRTGEKVFLECVQDMDHENMFWYRQDPGLGLRLIYFSYDVKMKEKGDIPEGYSVSREKKERFSLILESASTNQTSMYLCASSIRTGSHEQYFGPGTRLTVT.